This T cell receptor beta chain was found in a study of blood T cell repertoires in COVID-19. About the study: Acute-phase and convalescent COVID-19 samples originated in the United States, Italy and Spain. From T cells, B-cell-depleted T cells, or PBMCs came the material, which was cDNA or gDNA.

Study processing details: Researchers report that nucleated cell counts were estimated from reference gene primer amplification. Data came from immunoSEQ multiplex PCR; TCRdb stores just in-frame clones and leaves some out. The V and J calls and clone size come from that table; D and trimming were worked out from the DNA. The table includes about 140,000 clones, roughly 80% detected once. The sequenced sample consisted of peripheral blood. The TCR originated in a woman aged 45-65 years with active or convalescent COVID-19.

CDR3 coding DNA: TGTGCCAGCAGCCAACCTGACAGGCTTGAAGCTTTCTTT. Protein sequence: CASSQPDRLEAFF. The chain recombines TRBV3-1 (or the pseudogene TRBV3-2) with TRBJ1-1; D may be TRBD1 (6 bases). The germline V gene encodes CDR1 LGHDT and CDR2 YNNKEL (reference sequence). CDR3 size: 13 residues. V was shortened by 2 bases and J by 7 bases, with 11 bases between the two germline ends.